This T cell receptor beta chain came from a study of OX40 agonist ivuxolimab in advanced cancers. Study-wide findings and caveats: Both blood CD4+ and CD8+ T cells showed clonal growth by week 6 at 0.1 to 3.0 mg/kg.

Note on this clone: Its specificity is unknown.

Clones were read by immunoSEQ multiplex PCR, and TCRdb kept only the in-frame ones, dropping some. The table has roughly 96,000 clones, about four fifths seen once. The receptor was isolated from an adult with an advanced solid tumor such as melanoma, head and neck, liver or kidney cancer. Sequencing used CD4+ or CD8+ T cells sorted from blood, obtained in a trial of the OX40 agonist ivuxolimab.

The CDR3 loop reads CASSQHSYEQYF. CDR3 sequence (DNA): TGTGCCAGCAGCCAACATTCCTACGAGCAGTACTTC. The chain uses TRBV7-9 and TRBJ2-7; the D is unclear. With 5 bases removed from V and 1 base from J, the gap between germline ends came to 6 bases. This CDR3 comprises 12 residues. CDR1 is SEHNR and CDR2 is FQNEAQ in the germline V gene (reference sequence).